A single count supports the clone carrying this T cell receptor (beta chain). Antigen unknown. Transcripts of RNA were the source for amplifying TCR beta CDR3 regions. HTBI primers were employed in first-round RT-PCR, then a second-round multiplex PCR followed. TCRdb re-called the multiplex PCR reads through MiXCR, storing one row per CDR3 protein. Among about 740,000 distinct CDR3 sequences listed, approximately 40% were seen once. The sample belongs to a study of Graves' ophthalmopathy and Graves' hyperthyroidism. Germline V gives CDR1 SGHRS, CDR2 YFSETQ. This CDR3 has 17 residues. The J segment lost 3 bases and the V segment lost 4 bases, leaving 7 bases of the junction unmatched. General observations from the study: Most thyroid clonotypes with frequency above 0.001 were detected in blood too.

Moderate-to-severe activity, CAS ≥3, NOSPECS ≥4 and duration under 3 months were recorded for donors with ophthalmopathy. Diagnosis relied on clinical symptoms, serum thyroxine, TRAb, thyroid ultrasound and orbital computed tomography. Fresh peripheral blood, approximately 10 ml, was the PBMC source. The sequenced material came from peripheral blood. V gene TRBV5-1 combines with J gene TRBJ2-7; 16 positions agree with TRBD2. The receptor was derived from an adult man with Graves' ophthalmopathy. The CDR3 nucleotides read TGCGCCAGCAGCGAAGGGACTAGCGGGAGGGCCTTCTACGAGCAGTACTTC. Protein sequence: CASSEGTSGRAFYEQYF.